This T cell receptor beta chain originates from a study of PD-1 blockade in classical Hodgkin lymphoma (dated by TCRdb to about 2020). About the study as a whole: Nivolumab dosing was 3 mg/kg intravenously every 2 weeks, continuing until either disease progression or unacceptable toxicity. The study used TCR beta sequencing and CyTOF to define a peripheral blood immune signature of response to PD-1 blockade in classical Hodgkin lymphoma. Broader findings and caveats from the paper: Patients starting nivolumab less than 1 year after ASCT had lower diversity and were excluded from later analyses to avoid confounding by immune reconstitution. Newly diagnosed patients were reported to have lower baseline TCR diversity than healthy donors, and relapsed/refractory patients were reported to have lower baseline TCR diversity still. The study covered only a single clinical trial cohort, and the causes of the repertoire differences, possibly disease activity or prior therapy, were still not defined. A significant rise by C4D1 was seen in CD4+ but not CD8+ TCR diversity (p=0.0027 vs p=0.16), with the rise being most apparent in complete responders (p=0.02). Among trial patients, those achieving complete response had baseline diversity similar to that of newly diagnosed patients, while diversity was significantly lower in partial responders and progressors.

This clone was observed a handful of times. Its antigen is still unknown. No much larger clonotype is one base removed from it; base qualities were not supplied. The germline V gene encodes CDR1 SGHTA and CDR2 FQGNSA. The junction carries 16 bases between V and J, which are trimmed by 7 bases and 1 base respectively. From its cysteine to its phenylalanine, the CDR3 spans 15 amino acids. Just CDR3 DNA is preserved here, 45 bases in frame from base 1. The time point label, read with the paper, signifies: cycle 2 day 1 (C2D1) of nivolumab. Every trial patient had relapsed following autologous stem cell transplantation, and prior brentuximab vedotin exposure was what differed among cohorts A, B and C. The trial cohort was composed of 56 patients with relapsed/refractory classical Hodgkin lymphoma, for whom complete response, partial response or progressive disease was recorded as best overall response. Trial patients were treated with single-agent nivolumab in the multi-cohort phase II CheckMate 205 trial. An independent review committee assessed best overall response using the 2007 International Working Group response criteria. Trial PBMCs were collected just before the start of nivolumab (C1D1) and during therapy at cycle 2 day 1 and cycle 4 day 1. After peripheral blood was drawn into 8 mL Vacutainer Cell Preparation Tubes, PBMCs were isolated by centrifugation and then cryopreserved.

Genomic DNA was isolated using the Qiagen DNeasy kit from unsorted PBMCs as well as from negatively selected CD4+ and CD8+ fractions. TCR beta CDR3 regions were amplified by immunoSEQ multiplex PCR using primers annealing to V and J segments. A synthetic immune receptor repertoire was used to minimize amplification bias, and any residual bias was removed computationally once sequencing was done. As for how the authors treated the data: Custom Python scripts were used to quantify repertoire diversity as the Shannon entropy index. Unsorted, CD4+ and CD8+ repertoires were examined separately, except in combined analyses, for which CD4+ and CD8+ sequences were merged in silico. Clonal expansion was defined as a frequency increase of at least 2-fold after treatment compared with C1D1, and clones undetected at baseline were assigned a pseudocount of 0.5. Clones with 0 or 1 copy at C1D1 were defined as singleton clones, while clones with 2 or more copies were defined as non-singleton clones. Clones expanded in unsorted samples were assigned a CD4+, CD8+ or unknown annotation through matching of protein sequences in sorted samples from the same patient. Wilcoxon tests on paired samples were used to test diversity changes from C1D1 to C4D1. Not all clones reach the TCRdb copy of this immuneACCESS table, which keeps in-frame sequences only. Checked studies attribute under half of the gap to unresolved V genes and leave the rest unexplained. The V and J calls and clone size are taken from that table; D and trimming were inferred from the DNA. For this sample the table gives tens of thousands of clones, of which 80% were detected only once. The ten largest make up 22% of the sample.

Material: peripheral blood mononuclear cells (PBMCs), obtained before the second cycle of nivolumab. The sequence was obtained from a human donor with classical Hodgkin lymphoma. The chain is made from TRBV7-2 and TRBJ1-1; the D gene cannot be named for sure. The nucleotides are TGTGCCAGCACCAGCCGCTGGATGGGGAACACTGAAGCTTTCTTT. Translated, this is CASTSRWMGNTEAFF.